The entry below gives a single TCR beta chain sequence along with its context. Its matching antigen is unknown. The V segment lost 6 bases and the J segment 2 bases; nucleotides outside the gene matches: 5. Germline CDR1 and CDR2: SQVTM and ANQGSEA. The CDR3 length is 14 residues. This entry comes from a study of CD8 T cells in ankylosing spondylitis. TCRdb called the 5' RACE reads again in MiXCR, with one record for every CDR3 protein. The data show 250,000 to 300,000 distinct CDR3 sequences, with roughly 20% seen just once and about 8% held by the top ten. Whole-study findings and limits: A TCR beta motif of roughly 8 highly homologous variants appeared characteristic of ankylosing spondylitis blood. Significant enrichment of disease-linked clones was reportedly seen in matched ankylosing spondylitis synovial fluid.

V gene TRBV29-1 combines with J gene TRBJ2-3; 10 bases match TRBD1. What was sequenced was blood, either unsorted or a sorted T cell fraction (not recorded which). The source of this sequence is a male donor with ankylosing spondylitis or in good health (not recorded which). The CDR3 reads CSVVGTGDTDTQYF. In DNA, the CDR3 is TGCAGCGTAGTCGGGACAGGGGACACAGATACGCAGTATTTT.